This T cell receptor (beta chain) was sequenced during a study of T cells after yellow fever vaccination. Background on the study: Libraries from low-cell-number fractions were prepared with the SMART-Seq v4 Ultra Low Input RNA kit.

TCRdb re-called the 5' RACE reads through MiXCR, storing one row per CDR3 protein. The sample yields approximately 550,000 distinct CDR3 sequences, 15% to 20% seen once. This clonotype turned up a few times. Looked up from germline, CDR1 is SGHVS and CDR2 is FQNEAQ. The length of the CDR3 is 14 residues. Trimming removed 6 bases from V and 3 bases from J, with 15 bases in between. The receptor comes from a man aged 25 to 40 who received the YFV17D yellow fever vaccine. This specimen consisted of PBMCs, obtained 15 days after the yellow fever booster vaccination. This sequence joins TRBV7-8 and TRBJ2-7, with D perhaps given as TRBD1 or TRBD2 (5 bases each). CDR3 loop: CASRLVLGDYEQYF. The CDR3, as DNA: TGTGCCAGCAGACTAGTTTTGGGGGACTACGAGCAGTACTTC. The full variable domain, completed using reference TRBV7-8 and TRBJ2-7, is GAGVSQSPRYKVAKRGQDVALRCDPISGHVSLFWYQQALGQGPEFLTYFQNEAQLDKSGLPSDRFFAERPEGSVSTLKIQRTQQEDSAVYLCASRLVLGDYEQYFGPGTRLTVT.